This TCR beta chain was captured in a study of beta chain features in type 1 diabetes. The sequenced template was cDNA made from the entire isolated RNA. Profiled with immunoSEQ multiplex PCR; TCRdb holds only in-frame clones, not every one. The sample has over 700,000 clones; 15% to 20% are singletons. Concerning this clone: The antigen is unknown.

Study-wide results and caveats: Compared to healthy donors, patients appeared to have naive, central memory and Treg TCRB repertoires that were more alike. Because the template was cDNA, high-expressing cells might be over-represented. A PCR bias possibly favoring shorter templates would apply equally to patients and controls.

Trimming took 5 bases from V and 5 from J; bases not matched to a gene: 10. The CDR3 totals 16 residues. The V gene's germline CDR1 is MNHNY and CDR2 SVGAGI (reference sequence). The specimen was naive CD4+ T cells from blood. The chain links TRBV6-6 to TRBJ2-7; 12 bases fit TRBD2. The TCR was taken from a woman younger than 35 in good health. The CDR3 here is CASSKTTSGRLHEQYF. For the CDR3, the DNA is TGTGCCAGCAGTAAAACGACTAGCGGGAGACTACACGAGCAGTACTTC.